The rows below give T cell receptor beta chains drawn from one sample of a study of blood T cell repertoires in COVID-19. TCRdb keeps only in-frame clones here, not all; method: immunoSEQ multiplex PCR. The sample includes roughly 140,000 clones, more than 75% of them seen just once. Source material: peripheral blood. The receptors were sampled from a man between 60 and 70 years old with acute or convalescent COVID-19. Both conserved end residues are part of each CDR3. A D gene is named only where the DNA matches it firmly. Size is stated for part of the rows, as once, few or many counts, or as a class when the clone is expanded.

CDR3nt: TGCGCCAGCAAGACAGGTTATAGCAATCAGCCCCAGCATTTT; CDR3aa: CASKTGYSNQPQHF; abundance: few; j_gene: TRBJ1-5; d_gene: -; v_gene: TRBV10-1
CDR3nt: TGTGCCAGCTCGACTAGCGGGAGAGCAGATACGCAGTATTTT; CDR3aa: CASSTSGRADTQYF; abundance: -; j_gene: TRBJ2-3; d_gene: TRBD2; v_gene: TRBV11-3
CDR3nt: TGTGCCAGTAGTGCCAGACAGGGCGGGTCCTACGAGCAGTACTTC; CDR3aa: CASSARQGGSYEQYF; abundance: -; j_gene: TRBJ2-7; d_gene: TRBD1; v_gene: TRBV19
CDR3nt: TGTGCCAGTAGTATACAGGGGATGAGTCAGCCCCAGCATTTT; CDR3aa: CASSIQGMSQPQHF; abundance: -; j_gene: TRBJ1-5; d_gene: -; v_gene: TRBV19
CDR3nt: TGTGCCTGGAGTGGAAAAGGTCTAGCGGGATATGAGCAGTTCTTC; CDR3aa: CAWSGKGLAGYEQFF; abundance: -; j_gene: TRBJ2-1; d_gene: TRBD2; v_gene: TRBV30
CDR3nt: TGTGCCAGCAGCCCCGGTGGAAATTCGAGGGCCTACGAGCAGTACTTC; CDR3aa: CASSPGGNSRAYEQYF; abundance: few; j_gene: TRBJ2-7; d_gene: -; v_gene: TRBV5-4
CDR3nt: TGTGCCAGTAGCCCGACACATATCTCTACCAATGAGCAGTTCTTC; CDR3aa: CASSPTHISTNEQFF; abundance: -; j_gene: TRBJ2-1; d_gene: -; v_gene: TRBV19
CDR3nt: TGTGCCAGCAGCTTAATGAGCGGAGAGACCCAGTACTTC; CDR3aa: CASSLMSGETQYF; abundance: -; j_gene: TRBJ2-5; d_gene: -; v_gene: TRBV7-9
CDR3nt: TGCGCCAGCAGCCATCTCTGGAGGGGAAGCACAGATACGCAGTATTTT; CDR3aa: CASSHLWRGSTDTQYF; abundance: -; j_gene: TRBJ2-3; d_gene: -; v_gene: TRBV4-1
CDR3nt: TGTGCCAGCAGTTCGGAAGACAGGCGGAGCTCCTACAATGAGCAGTTCTTC; CDR3aa: CASSSEDRRSSYNEQFF; abundance: -; j_gene: TRBJ2-1; d_gene: -; v_gene: TRBV28
CDR3nt: TGTGCCACCAGTGATTGGACTAGCGGGAGCCGGTCGGATACGCAGTATTTT; CDR3aa: CATSDWTSGSRSDTQYF; abundance: -; j_gene: TRBJ2-3; d_gene: TRBD2; v_gene: TRBV24-1
CDR3nt: TGCAGCGTTTTGCTTAGTGACTATGGCTACACCTTC; CDR3aa: CSVLLSDYGYTF; abundance: -; j_gene: TRBJ1-2; d_gene: -; v_gene: TRBV29-1
CDR3nt: TGTGCCAGCAGCTTTTCGGGACAGGATGACAATGAGCAGTTCTTC; CDR3aa: CASSFSGQDDNEQFF; abundance: once; j_gene: TRBJ2-1; d_gene: TRBD1; v_gene: TRBV7-9
CDR3nt: TGTGCCAGCAGCCGTACAGGGCGTAATCAGCCCCAGCATTTT; CDR3aa: CASSRTGRNQPQHF; abundance: -; j_gene: TRBJ1-5; d_gene: -; v_gene: TRBV2
CDR3nt: TGTGCCAGCAGTCCCGCTGACTCAGGGTACGAGCAGTACTTC; CDR3aa: CASSPADSGYEQYF; abundance: -; j_gene: TRBJ2-7; d_gene: -; v_gene: TRBV28
CDR3nt: TGTGCCAGCAGCTCTTGGGCATTTTCCACTAATGAAAAACTGTTTTTT; CDR3aa: CASSSWAFSTNEKLFF; abundance: -; j_gene: TRBJ1-4; d_gene: -; v_gene: TRBV4-2
CDR3nt: TGTGCCAGCAGCCCCCAGACAGGGTACACTGAAGCTTTCTTT; CDR3aa: CASSPQTGYTEAFF; abundance: -; j_gene: TRBJ1-1; d_gene: TRBD1; v_gene: TRBV7-2
CDR3nt: TGTGCCAGCAGTGAAGAGGTGTCAGGGGGCTTCGGGGAGCTGTTTTTT; CDR3aa: CASSEEVSGGFGELFF; abundance: -; j_gene: TRBJ2-2; d_gene: TRBD1; v_gene: TRBV2
CDR3nt: TGCGCCAGCAGCTTGGGGACTAGCGGTATCTACGAGCAGTACTTC; CDR3aa: CASSLGTSGIYEQYF; abundance: -; j_gene: TRBJ2-7; d_gene: TRBD2; v_gene: TRBV5-1
CDR3nt: TGTGCCAGCAGCTTAAGACAGGGAACCGGGGGCACCGGGGAGCTGTTTTTT; CDR3aa: CASSLRQGTGGTGELFF; abundance: -; j_gene: TRBJ2-2; d_gene: -; v_gene: TRBV7-3
CDR3nt: TGTGCCAGCAGTGATGTCGGCGGGAGGACAGATACGCAGTATTTT; CDR3aa: CASSDVGGRTDTQYF; abundance: -; j_gene: TRBJ2-3; d_gene: TRBD2; v_gene: TRBV2
CDR3nt: TGTGCCAGCAGCTCACAGCTCGACAGATCCTACAATGAGCAGTTCTTC; CDR3aa: CASSSQLDRSYNEQFF; abundance: -; j_gene: TRBJ2-1; d_gene: -; v_gene: TRBV11-2
CDR3nt: TGTGCCAGCAGTCCTGAGAAATTACGCGGTACGCAGTATTTT; CDR3aa: CASSPEKLRGTQYF; abundance: -; j_gene: TRBJ2-3; d_gene: -; v_gene: TRBV6-5
CDR3nt: TGTGCCAGCAGTAGACAGCAAAATCAGCCCCAGCATTTT; CDR3aa: CASSRQQNQPQHF; abundance: -; j_gene: TRBJ1-5; d_gene: -; v_gene: TRBV28
CDR3nt: TGTGCCAGCAGCCGCACTGATCCCGGCACAGATACGCAGTATTTT; CDR3aa: CASSRTDPGTDTQYF; abundance: -; j_gene: TRBJ2-3; d_gene: -; v_gene: TRBV7-9
CDR3nt: TGTGCCAGCTCGGGCAGTATGACCGAGCAGTACTTC; CDR3aa: CASSGSMTEQYF; abundance: -; j_gene: TRBJ2-7; d_gene: -; v_gene: TRBV18
CDR3nt: TGTGCCATCAGTGAAGAGGGAGGCTACACCTTC; CDR3aa: CAISEEGGYTF; abundance: once; j_gene: TRBJ1-2; d_gene: -; v_gene: TRBV10-3
CDR3nt: TGCGCCAGCAGCCTCCGGGACAGGGACCACGAGCAGTACTTC; CDR3aa: CASSLRDRDHEQYF; abundance: -; j_gene: TRBJ2-7; d_gene: TRBD1; v_gene: TRBV5-1
CDR3nt: TGTGCCAGCAGCCAAGCAGCAGGGGGACTGTTTTTT; CDR3aa: CASSQAAGGLFF; abundance: -; j_gene: TRBJ1-4; d_gene: TRBD1; v_gene: TRBV3-1/TRBV3-2
CDR3nt: TGTGCCAGCGGGAGAGGCAATGAGCAGTTCTTC; CDR3aa: CASGRGNEQFF; abundance: -; j_gene: TRBJ2-1; d_gene: -; v_gene: TRBV12-3/TRBV12-4
CDR3nt: TGTGCCCATTCGGGAAGGGCTGGAAACACCATATATTTT; CDR3aa: CAHSGRAGNTIYF; abundance: -; j_gene: TRBJ1-3; d_gene: -; v_gene: TRBV30
CDR3nt: TGTGCCAGCAGCCAAGATCTCTCCCTCTACGAGCAGTACTTC; CDR3aa: CASSQDLSLYEQYF; abundance: -; j_gene: TRBJ2-7; d_gene: -; v_gene: TRBV4-2
CDR3nt: TGTGCCAGCAGCGTTACAGGGGGCGAGATCGGTGGCAATCAGCCCCAGCATTTT; CDR3aa: CASSVTGGEIGGNQPQHF; abundance: -; j_gene: TRBJ1-5; d_gene: -; v_gene: TRBV21-1
CDR3nt: TGTGCCACCAGTGGACCGGGACAGGGGGGGAAAACTGAAGCTTTCTTT; CDR3aa: CATSGPGQGGKTEAFF; abundance: few; j_gene: TRBJ1-1; d_gene: TRBD1; v_gene: TRBV24-1
CDR3nt: TGCGCCAGCAGCCGCCCGGGGGCAACTAATGAAAAACTGTTTTTT; CDR3aa: CASSRPGATNEKLFF; abundance: -; j_gene: TRBJ1-4; d_gene: -; v_gene: TRBV4-1
CDR3nt: TGTGCCAGCAGCGTACTTAGCGGGCCTACGTACAATGAGCAGTTCTTC; CDR3aa: CASSVLSGPTYNEQFF; abundance: -; j_gene: TRBJ2-1; d_gene: TRBD2; v_gene: TRBV9
CDR3nt: TGCGCCAGCAGCCCTCTAGGCTGGACAAATTACAATGAGCAGTTCTTC; CDR3aa: CASSPLGWTNYNEQFF; abundance: once; j_gene: TRBJ2-1; d_gene: -; v_gene: TRBV5-1
CDR3nt: TGTGCCAGCCGGGGGGGGAATGGAAACACCATATATTTT; CDR3aa: CASRGGNGNTIYF; abundance: once; j_gene: TRBJ1-3; d_gene: -; v_gene: TRBV2
CDR3nt: TGCGCCAGCAGAAAAGCCGAACTAGCGGGAGGCTCATCCTACGAGCAGTACTTC; CDR3aa: CASRKAELAGGSSYEQYF; abundance: -; j_gene: TRBJ2-7; d_gene: TRBD2; v_gene: TRBV5-1
CDR3nt: TGTGCCAGCAGCCCCACCCAGGACAGCCTGTACCAAGAGACCCAGTACTTC; CDR3aa: CASSPTQDSLYQETQYF; abundance: -; j_gene: TRBJ2-5; d_gene: -; v_gene: TRBV5-6
CDR3nt: TGTGCCAGCAGTTACTCAAACCTAGGGGCCTACGAGCAGTACTTC; CDR3aa: CASSYSNLGAYEQYF; abundance: -; j_gene: TRBJ2-7; d_gene: -; v_gene: TRBV6-5
CDR3nt: TGCGCCAGCAGCCTATATCGACAGGACACCGGGGAGCTGTTTTTT; CDR3aa: CASSLYRQDTGELFF; abundance: -; j_gene: TRBJ2-2; d_gene: -; v_gene: TRBV4-1
CDR3nt: TGTGCCAGCAGCCCCCCCCAGGGGATGAGCTACACCTTC; CDR3aa: CASSPPQGMSYTF; abundance: -; j_gene: TRBJ1-2; d_gene: -; v_gene: TRBV3-1/TRBV3-2
CDR3nt: TGTGCCAGCAGCTGGGGCACAGAACCTTTCTATGGCTACACCTTC; CDR3aa: CASSWGTEPFYGYTF; abundance: many; j_gene: TRBJ1-2; d_gene: -; v_gene: TRBV5-4
CDR3nt: TGTGCCAGCAGCTTGACTAGCGGGAGCGTCCACGAGCAGTACTTC; CDR3aa: CASSLTSGSVHEQYF; abundance: once; j_gene: TRBJ2-7; d_gene: TRBD2; v_gene: TRBV11-3
CDR3nt: TGTGCCAGCAGATCCCTTAGGGCTAGCGGGAGGGACACCGGGGAGCTGTTTTTT; CDR3aa: CASRSLRASGRDTGELFF; abundance: -; j_gene: TRBJ2-2; d_gene: TRBD2; v_gene: TRBV6-4
CDR3nt: TGTGCCACCAGTGATTCGACAGGCTCGGCGCAGTTCTTC; CDR3aa: CATSDSTGSAQFF; abundance: -; j_gene: TRBJ2-1; d_gene: -; v_gene: TRBV24-1
CDR3nt: TGCGCCAGCAGCGGGGCTGGGGAGCAGTACTTC; CDR3aa: CASSGAGEQYF; abundance: -; j_gene: TRBJ2-7; d_gene: -; v_gene: TRBV5-1
CDR3nt: TGTGCCAGTAGTATAAGGTCGGCAGGGTCCAATCAGCCCCAGCATTTT; CDR3aa: CASSIRSAGSNQPQHF; abundance: -; j_gene: TRBJ1-5; d_gene: -; v_gene: TRBV19
CDR3nt: TGTGCCAGTCTAGCGGGATGGGGGAACACCGGGGAGCTGTTTTTT; CDR3aa: CASLAGWGNTGELFF; abundance: -; j_gene: TRBJ2-2; d_gene: TRBD2; v_gene: TRBV19
CDR3nt: TGTGCCACCAGCAGGGGTACAGGGATGAACACTGAAGCTTTCTTT; CDR3aa: CATSRGTGMNTEAFF; abundance: -; j_gene: TRBJ1-1; d_gene: -; v_gene: TRBV15
CDR3nt: TGCGCCAGCAGCCAAAGGGGGATGCTTGGGGCTAGCGGCTACGAGCAGTACTTC; CDR3aa: CASSQRGMLGASGYEQYF; abundance: few; j_gene: TRBJ2-7; d_gene: -; v_gene: TRBV4-1
CDR3nt: TGTGCCAGCCTCCGGGACAGGGCCTTTCAGCCCCAGCATTTT; CDR3aa: CASLRDRAFQPQHF; abundance: -; j_gene: TRBJ1-5; d_gene: TRBD1; v_gene: TRBV28